The rows below give T cell receptor beta chains drawn from one sample of a study of shared clonotypes between healthy human individuals. Measured with immunoSEQ multiplex PCR; TCRdb has only the in-frame clones, and not every one. This table holds over a million clones, 65% to 75% found once. Sequencing used memory CD4+ T cells sorted from blood. All receptors derive from a man aged 18 to 30 in good health. CDR3s include the opening cysteine and the closing phenylalanine or tryptophan. A D gene is named only where the DNA matches it firmly. Some rows mark clone size as missing; the rest say once, few, many or name a class of expanded clone.

. TRBJ1-6 TRBV18 . TGTGCCAGCTCACCAATCGGGACCAACAATTCACCCCTCCACTTT CASSPIGTNNSPLHF
. TRBJ1-1 TRBV5-4 . TGTGCCAGCAGCTTGCGTGATCAAATCAACACTGAAGCTTTCTTT CASSLRDQINTEAFF
. TRBJ1-1 TRBV16 . TGTGCCAGCGGCCAACAGGGCAACACTGAAGCTTTCTTT CASGQQGNTEAFF
. TRBJ2-1 TRBV7-2 TRBD2 TGTGCCAGCAGCCCCCCAGGCCGGACTAGCGGGACGGGTGAGCAGTTCTTC CASSPPGRTSGTGEQFF
. TRBJ2-5 TRBV10-1 . TGCGCCAGCAGTGAGGCCGGGACCTTGGGGACCCAGTACTTC CASSEAGTLGTQYF
few TRBJ2-6 TRBV4-1 . TGCGCCAGCAGCCAAGATCTTCCCCCCGGGGCCAACGTCCTGACTTTC CASSQDLPPGANVLTF
. TRBJ2-5 TRBV5-1 . TGCGCCAGCAGCGGTACGGCGGCGATCGAGACCCAGTACTTC CASSGTAAIETQYF
. TRBJ2-6 TRBV7-2 . TGTGCCAGCAGTGGTGGACAGACGGACTCTGGGGCCAACGTCCTGACTTTC CASSGGQTDSGANVLTF
once TRBJ1-3 TRBV19 . TGTGCCAGCTGGGACATTAGCTCTGGAAACACCATATATTTT CASWDISSGNTIYF
once TRBJ2-1 TRBV2 . TGTGCCAGCAGTGAAGATGGAGTCCGAGGAAATGAGCAGTTCTTC CASSEDGVRGNEQFF
. TRBJ1-1 TRBV7-6 . TGTGCCAGCAGCCCACAGGGTGGGGACACTGAAGCTTTCTTT CASSPQGGDTEAFF
. TRBJ1-1 TRBV19 TRBD1 TGTGCCAGTAGTACTCTCACCGGGACAGGGAAGAACACTGAAGCTTTCTTT CASSTLTGTGKNTEAFF
. TRBJ2-5 TRBV5-5 TRBD1 TGTGCCAGCAGCTTTTGGGACAGGGAGACCCAGTACTTC CASSFWDRETQYF
. TRBJ2-7 TRBV6-1 TRBD1 TGTGCCATTCAGGGGGCGGGACCAACCTACGAGCAGTACTTC CAIQGAGPTYEQYF
. TRBJ2-7 TRBV23-1 TRBD2 TGCGCCAGGCACAGGACTAGCGGGATTAGCGAGCAGTACTTC CARHRTSGISEQYF
many TRBJ1-1 TRBV18 TRBD1 TGTGCCAGCTCACCACCTCGAACCACAGGGGGGGTGACTGAAGCTTTCTTT CASSPPRTTGGVTEAFF
once TRBJ2-7 TRBV4-3 TRBD1 TGCGCCAGCAGCCAACAACTGGGGGACAGGGGGTACTTC CASSQQLGDRGYF
. TRBJ1-5 TRBV4-3 . TGCGCCAGCAGCCAAGATCGGGTCAATCAGCCCCAGCATTTT CASSQDRVNQPQHF
. TRBJ1-2 TRBV28 . TGTGCCAGCAGGTTAGATTCTAACTATGGCTACACCTTC CASRLDSNYGYTF
. TRBJ1-4 TRBV5-4 TRBD1 TGTGCCAGCAGCTTGGGGGACAGGGGACCTGAAAAACTGTTTTTT CASSLGDRGPEKLFF
once TRBJ2-2 TRBV10-3 TRBD1 TGTGCCATCAGTGGGGGACAGGGGGATCCCGGGGAGCTGTTTTTT CAISGGQGDPGELFF
. TRBJ2-7 TRBV28 . TGTGCCAGCTCTTCAGGGACCACCTACGAGCAGTACTTC CASSSGTTYEQYF
. TRBJ1-2 TRBV5-1 TRBD1 TGCGCCAGCAGGTTCAATACGGGACAGTACTATGGCTACACCTTC CASRFNTGQYYGYTF
. TRBJ1-2 TRBV23-1 . TGCGCCAGCAGTCTTCCCGGGGCCCTCAAGGGGTATGGCTACACCTTC CASSLPGALKGYGYTF
. TRBJ2-6 TRBV7-7 . TGTGCCAGCAGCCGGGTCCTGCCACAAAGTCGGGCCAACGTCCTGACTTTC CASSRVLPQSRANVLTF
. TRBJ1-3 TRBV2 . TGTGCCAGCAGCCAGGGGAGTGGAAACACCATATATTTT CASSQGSGNTIYF
. TRBJ1-5 TRBV2 . TGTGCCAGCAGCCCCTCTGGGGATCAGCCCCAGCATTTT CASSPSGDQPQHF
. TRBJ2-3 TRBV7-2 TRBD2 TGTGCCAGCAGCTTTGGGGCTAGCGGGGGCACAGATACGCAGTATTTT CASSFGASGGTDTQYF
. TRBJ1-4 TRBV7-9 . TGTGCCAGCAGCTTAGAAGTAGGTGAAAAACTGTTTTTT CASSLEVGEKLFF
. TRBJ2-7 TRBV4-1 . TGCGCCAGCAGCCTTGGGGCTACGGGGGAGCAGTACTTC CASSLGATGEQYF
. TRBJ2-6 TRBV19 . TGTGCCAGTAGTTTCAAGGGACGAGAGACCTCCGGGGCCAACGTCCTGACTTTC CASSFKGRETSGANVLTF
. TRBJ2-7 TRBV10-3 . TGTGCCATCAGGGCTACACTAGCCTTAAGCTCCTACGAGCAGTACTTC CAIRATLALSSYEQYF
. TRBJ2-7 TRBV12-5 TRBD1 TGTGCTAGTGGTTTGGTACTGGGACAGGGGACCTACGAGCAGTACTTC CASGLVLGQGTYEQYF
many TRBJ1-2 TRBV12-1 . TGTGCCAGCAGCTTTTACCGGGGCCGGAACTATGGCTACACCTTC CASSFYRGRNYGYTF
few TRBJ2-1 TRBV2 TRBD2 TGTGCCAGCAGTAGGGCGGGGGGTACATTTTACAATGAGCAGTTCTTC CASSRAGGTFYNEQFF
. TRBJ2-3 TRBV15 . TGTGCCACCAGCAGAGATCGCTTTGGGGATACGCAGTATTTT CATSRDRFGDTQYF
. TRBJ1-2 TRBV27 TRBD1 TGTGCCAGCAGTTTCTCTGACAGGGCCCCCTATGGCTACACCTTC CASSFSDRAPYGYTF
. TRBJ2-2 TRBV10-3 TRBD1 TGTGCCATCGGACAGGGTAACACCGGGGAGCTGTTTTTT CAIGQGNTGELFF
few TRBJ2-2 TRBV2 . TGTGCCAGCAGTGAACAGGGGCAAGCCGGGGAGCTGTTTTTT CASSEQGQAGELFF